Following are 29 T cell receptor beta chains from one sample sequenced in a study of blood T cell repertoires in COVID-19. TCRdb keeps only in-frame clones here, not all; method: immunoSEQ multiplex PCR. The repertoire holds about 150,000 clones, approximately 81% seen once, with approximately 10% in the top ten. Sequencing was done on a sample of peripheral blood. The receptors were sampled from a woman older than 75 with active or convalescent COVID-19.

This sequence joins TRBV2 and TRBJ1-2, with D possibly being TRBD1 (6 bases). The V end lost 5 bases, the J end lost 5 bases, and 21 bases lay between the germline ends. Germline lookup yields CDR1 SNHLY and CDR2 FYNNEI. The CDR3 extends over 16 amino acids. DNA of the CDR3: TGTGCCAGCAGTAAATTTGCAGGGGAGGGTGGATATGGCTACACCTTC. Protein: CASSKFAGEGGYGYTF.

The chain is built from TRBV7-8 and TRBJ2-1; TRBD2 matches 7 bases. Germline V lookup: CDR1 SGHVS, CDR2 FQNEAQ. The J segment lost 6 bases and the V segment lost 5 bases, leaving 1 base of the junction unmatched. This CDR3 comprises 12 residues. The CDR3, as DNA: TGTGCCAGCAGCCCGGGAGGCAATGAGCAGTTCTTC. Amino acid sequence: CASSPGGNEQFF.

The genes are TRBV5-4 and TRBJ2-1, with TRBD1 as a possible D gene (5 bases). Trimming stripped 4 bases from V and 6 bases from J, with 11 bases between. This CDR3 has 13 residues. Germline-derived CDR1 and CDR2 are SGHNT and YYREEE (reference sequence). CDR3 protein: CASSLRQPNEQFF. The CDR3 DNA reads TGTGCCAGCAGCCTTCGACAGCCCAATGAGCAGTTCTTC.

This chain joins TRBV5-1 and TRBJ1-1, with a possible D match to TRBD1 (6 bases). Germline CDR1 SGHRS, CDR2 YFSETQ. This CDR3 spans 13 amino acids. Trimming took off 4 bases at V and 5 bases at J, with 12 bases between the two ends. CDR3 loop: CASSPEGGTEAFF. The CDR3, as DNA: TGCGCCAGCAGCCCGGAGGGGGGGACTGAAGCTTTCTTT.

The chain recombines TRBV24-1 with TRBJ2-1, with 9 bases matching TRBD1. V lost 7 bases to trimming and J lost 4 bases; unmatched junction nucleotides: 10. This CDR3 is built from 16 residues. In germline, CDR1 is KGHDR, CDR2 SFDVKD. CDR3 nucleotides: TGTGCCACCAGCCTTGGGGGACAGGGTAGGTACAATGAGCAGTTCTTC. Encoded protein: CATSLGGQGRYNEQFF.

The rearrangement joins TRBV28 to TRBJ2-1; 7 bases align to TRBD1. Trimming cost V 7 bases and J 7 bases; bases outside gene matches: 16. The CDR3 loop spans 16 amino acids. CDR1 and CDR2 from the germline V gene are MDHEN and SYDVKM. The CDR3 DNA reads TGTGCCAGCATTCCAAACAGGGGAAAGGGAAGGAATGAGCAGTTCTTC. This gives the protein CASIPNRGKGRNEQFF.

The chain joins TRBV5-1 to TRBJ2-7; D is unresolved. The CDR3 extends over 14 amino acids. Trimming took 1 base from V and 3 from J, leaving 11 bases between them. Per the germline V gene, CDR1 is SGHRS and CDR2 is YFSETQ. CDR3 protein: CASSLKYPLYEQYF. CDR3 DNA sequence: TGCGCCAGCAGCTTGAAGTACCCACTCTACGAGCAGTACTTC.

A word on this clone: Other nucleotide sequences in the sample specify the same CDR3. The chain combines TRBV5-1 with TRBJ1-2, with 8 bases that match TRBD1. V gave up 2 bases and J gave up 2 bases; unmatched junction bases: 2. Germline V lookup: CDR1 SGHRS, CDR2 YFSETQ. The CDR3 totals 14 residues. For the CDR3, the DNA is TGCGCCAGCAGCTTACAGGGGGGCAACTATGGCTACACCTTC. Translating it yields CASSLQGGNYGYTF.

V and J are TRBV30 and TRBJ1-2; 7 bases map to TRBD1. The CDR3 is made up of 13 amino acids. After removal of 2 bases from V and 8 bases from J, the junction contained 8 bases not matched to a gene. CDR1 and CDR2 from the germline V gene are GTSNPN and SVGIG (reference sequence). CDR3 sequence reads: CAWSLYRGEGYTF. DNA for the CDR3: TGTGCCTGGAGTTTGTACAGGGGAGAGGGCTACACCTTC.

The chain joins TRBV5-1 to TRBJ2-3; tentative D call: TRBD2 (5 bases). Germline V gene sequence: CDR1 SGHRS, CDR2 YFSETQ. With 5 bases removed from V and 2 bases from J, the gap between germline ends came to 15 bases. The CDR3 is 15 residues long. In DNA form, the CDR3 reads TGCGCCAGCAGTAGAGACGGGGTGAACACAGATACGCAGTATTTT. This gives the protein CASSRDGVNTDTQYF.

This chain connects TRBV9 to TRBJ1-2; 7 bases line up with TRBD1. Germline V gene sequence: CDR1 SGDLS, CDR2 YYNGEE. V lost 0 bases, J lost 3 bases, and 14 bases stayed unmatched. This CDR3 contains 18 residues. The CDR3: CASSVDPVGRGQDYGYTF. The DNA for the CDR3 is TGTGCCAGCAGCGTAGATCCCGTCGGGAGGGGGCAAGACTATGGCTACACCTTC.

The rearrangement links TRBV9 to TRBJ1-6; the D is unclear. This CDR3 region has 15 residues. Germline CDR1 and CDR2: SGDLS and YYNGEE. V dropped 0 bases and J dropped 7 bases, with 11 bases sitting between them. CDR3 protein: CASSVGVPINSPLHF. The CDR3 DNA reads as TGTGCCAGCAGCGTAGGAGTCCCGATAAATTCACCCCTCCACTTT.

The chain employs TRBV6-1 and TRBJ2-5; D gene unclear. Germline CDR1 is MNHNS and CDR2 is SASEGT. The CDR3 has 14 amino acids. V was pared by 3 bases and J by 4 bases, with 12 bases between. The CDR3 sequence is CASSDPPLRETQYF. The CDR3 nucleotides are TGTGCCAGCAGTGACCCCCCTCTCCGAGAGACCCAGTACTTC.

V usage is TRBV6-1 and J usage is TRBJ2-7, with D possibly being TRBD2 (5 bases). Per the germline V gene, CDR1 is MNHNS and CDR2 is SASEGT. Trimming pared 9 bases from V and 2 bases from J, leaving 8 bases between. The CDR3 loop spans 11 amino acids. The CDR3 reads CASSVTYEQYF. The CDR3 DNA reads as TGTGCCAGTAGCGTTACCTACGAGCAGTACTTC.

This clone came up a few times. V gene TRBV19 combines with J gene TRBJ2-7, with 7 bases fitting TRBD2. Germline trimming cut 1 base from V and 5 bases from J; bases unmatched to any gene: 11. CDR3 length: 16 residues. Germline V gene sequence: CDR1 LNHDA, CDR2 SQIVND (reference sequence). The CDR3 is CASSIGGRALRNEQYF. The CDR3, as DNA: TGTGCCAGTAGTATAGGTGGGAGGGCCCTTCGGAACGAGCAGTACTTC. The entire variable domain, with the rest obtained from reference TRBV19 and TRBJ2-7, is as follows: DGGITQSPKYLFRKEGQNVTLSCEQNLNHDAMYWYRQDPGQGLRLIYYSQIVNDFQKGDIAEGYSVSREKKESFPLTVTSAQKNPTAFYLCASSIGGRALRNEQYFGPGTRLTVT.

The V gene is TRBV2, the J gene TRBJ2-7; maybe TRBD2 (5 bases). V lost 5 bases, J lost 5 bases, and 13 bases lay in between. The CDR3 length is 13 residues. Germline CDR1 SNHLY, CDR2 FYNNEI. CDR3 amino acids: CASSPHQEDEQYF. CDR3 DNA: TGTGCCAGCAGTCCCCATCAGGAGGACGAGCAGTACTTC.

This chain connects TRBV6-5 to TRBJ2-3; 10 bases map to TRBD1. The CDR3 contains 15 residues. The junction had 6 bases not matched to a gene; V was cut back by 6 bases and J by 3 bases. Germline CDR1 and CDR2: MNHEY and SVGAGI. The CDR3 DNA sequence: TGTGCCAGCAGGGACAGGGGGGGATTAACAGATACGCAGTATTTT. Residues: CASRDRGGLTDTQYF.

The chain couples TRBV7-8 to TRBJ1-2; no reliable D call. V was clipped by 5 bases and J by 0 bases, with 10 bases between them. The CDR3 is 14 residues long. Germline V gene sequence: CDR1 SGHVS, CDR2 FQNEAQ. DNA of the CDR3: TGTGCCAGCAGCCCGTTACTAGCTAACTATGGCTACACCTTC. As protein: CASSPLLANYGYTF.

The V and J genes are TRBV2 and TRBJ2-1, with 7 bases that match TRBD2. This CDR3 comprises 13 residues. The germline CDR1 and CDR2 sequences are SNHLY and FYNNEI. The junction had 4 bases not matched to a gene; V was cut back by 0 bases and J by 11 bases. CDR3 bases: TGTGCCAGCAGTGAAGCCGCGGGAGTTCAGCAGTTCTTC. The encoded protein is CASSEAAGVQQFF. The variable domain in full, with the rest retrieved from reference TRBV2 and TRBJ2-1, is EPEVTQTPSHQVTQMGQEVILRCVPISNHLYFYWYRQILGQKVEFLVSFYNNEISEKSEIFDDQFSVERPDGSNFTLKIRSTKLEDSAMYFCASSEAAGVQQFFGPGTRLTVL.

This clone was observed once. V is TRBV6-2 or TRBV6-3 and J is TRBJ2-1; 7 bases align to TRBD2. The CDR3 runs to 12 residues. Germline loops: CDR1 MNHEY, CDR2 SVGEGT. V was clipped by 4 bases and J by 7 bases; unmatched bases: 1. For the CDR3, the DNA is TGTGCCAGCAGTTTGCGGGGGAATGAGCAGTTCTTC. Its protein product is CASSLRGNEQFF.

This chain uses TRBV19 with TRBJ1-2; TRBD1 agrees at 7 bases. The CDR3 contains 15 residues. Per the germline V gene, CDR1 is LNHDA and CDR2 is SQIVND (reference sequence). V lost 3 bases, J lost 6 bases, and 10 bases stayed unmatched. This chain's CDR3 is CASSILGRQGHGYTF. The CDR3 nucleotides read TGTGCCAGTAGTATCCTCGGCCGACAGGGACATGGCTACACCTTC.

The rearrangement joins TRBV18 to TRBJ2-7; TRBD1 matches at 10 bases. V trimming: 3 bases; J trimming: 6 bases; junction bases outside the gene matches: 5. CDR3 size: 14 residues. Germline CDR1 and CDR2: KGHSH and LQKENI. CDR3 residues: CASSPETGGVEQYF. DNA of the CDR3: TGTGCCAGCTCACCTGAGACAGGGGGCGTCGAGCAGTACTTC. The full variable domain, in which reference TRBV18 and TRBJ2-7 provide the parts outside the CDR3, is NAGVMQNPRHLVRRRGQEARLRCSPMKGHSHVYWYRQLPEEGLKFMVYLQKENIIDESGMPKERFSAEFPKEGPSILRIQQVVRGDSAAYFCASSPETGGVEQYFGPGTRLTVT.

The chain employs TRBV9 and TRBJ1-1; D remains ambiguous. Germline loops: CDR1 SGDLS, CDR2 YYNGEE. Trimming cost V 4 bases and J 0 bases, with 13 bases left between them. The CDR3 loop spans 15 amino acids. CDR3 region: CASSPRVEMNTEAFF. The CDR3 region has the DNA TGTGCCAGCAGCCCCCGGGTGGAAATGAACACTGAAGCTTTCTTT. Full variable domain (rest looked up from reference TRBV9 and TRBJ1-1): DSGVTQTPKHLITATGQRVTLRCSPRSGDLSVYWYQQSLDQGLQFLIQYYNGEERAKGNILERFSAQQFPDLHSELNLSSLELGDSALYFCASSPRVEMNTEAFFGQGTRLTVV.

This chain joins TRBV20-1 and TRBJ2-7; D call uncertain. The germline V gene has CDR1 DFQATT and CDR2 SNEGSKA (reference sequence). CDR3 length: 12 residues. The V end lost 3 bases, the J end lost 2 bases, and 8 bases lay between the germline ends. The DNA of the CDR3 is TGCAGTGCTAGTACAGACGCCTACGAGCAGTACTTC. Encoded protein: CSASTDAYEQYF.

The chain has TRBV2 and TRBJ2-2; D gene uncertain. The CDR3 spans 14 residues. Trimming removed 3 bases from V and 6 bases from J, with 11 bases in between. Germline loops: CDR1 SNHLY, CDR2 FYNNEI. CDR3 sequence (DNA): TGTGCCAGCAGTGAGATAACCGGAGCCGGGGAGCTGTTTTTT. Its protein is CASSEITGAGELFF.

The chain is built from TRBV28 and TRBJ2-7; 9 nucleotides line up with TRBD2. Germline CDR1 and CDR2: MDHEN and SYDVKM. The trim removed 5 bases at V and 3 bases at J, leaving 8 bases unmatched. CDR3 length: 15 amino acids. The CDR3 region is CASSRSGSPHYEQYF. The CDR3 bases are TGTGCCAGCAGTCGTAGCGGGAGCCCTCACTACGAGCAGTACTTC.

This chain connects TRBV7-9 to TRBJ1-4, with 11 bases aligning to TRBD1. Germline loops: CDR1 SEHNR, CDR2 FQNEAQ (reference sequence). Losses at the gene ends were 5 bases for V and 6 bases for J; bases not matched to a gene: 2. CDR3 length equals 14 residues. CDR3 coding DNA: TGTGCCAGCAGCCGGACAGGGGGCGATGAAAAACTGTTTTTT. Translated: CASSRTGGDEKLFF.

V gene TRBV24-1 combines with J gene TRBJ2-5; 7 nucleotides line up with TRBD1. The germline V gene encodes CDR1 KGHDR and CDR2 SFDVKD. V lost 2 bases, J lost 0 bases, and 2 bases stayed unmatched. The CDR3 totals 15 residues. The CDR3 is CATSDSGQYQETQYF. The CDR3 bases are TGTGCCACCAGTGATTCGGGACAGTACCAAGAGACCCAGTACTTC.

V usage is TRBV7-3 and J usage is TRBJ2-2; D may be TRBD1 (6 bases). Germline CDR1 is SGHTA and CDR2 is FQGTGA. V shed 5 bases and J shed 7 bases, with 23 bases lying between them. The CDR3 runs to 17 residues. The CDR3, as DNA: TGTGCCAGCAGCCGTGGCCTGGGGGCCGGGACAAGCGGGGAGCTGTTTTTT. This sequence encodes CASSRGLGAGTSGELFF. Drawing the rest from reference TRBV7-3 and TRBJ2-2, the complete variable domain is GAGVSQTPSNKVTEKGKYVELRCDPISGHTALYWYRQSLGQGPEFLIYFQGTGAADDSGLPNDRFFAVRPEGSVSTLKIQRTERGDSAVYLCASSRGLGAGTSGELFFGEGSRLTVL.